This T cell receptor (beta chain) is drawn from a study of cytomegalovirus exposure and HLA in healthy donors. PCR amplification relied on 60 Vbeta primers (plus 13 Jbeta primers). The protocol was immunoSEQ multiplex PCR, while the TCRdb copy is restricted to in-frame clones and leaves out a portion. The data show roughly 290,000 clones, with about 90% seen just once and more than 2% held by the top ten. This CDR3 comprises 13 residues. V was shortened by 6 bases and J by 4 bases, with 13 bases between the two germline ends. Germline loops: CDR1 SGHTA, CDR2 FQGNSA. This TCR was sampled from a woman aged 18-29 years in good health and CMV-seronegative. The specimen was PBMCs. The chain is built from TRBV7-2 and TRBJ2-7; TRBD2 is a possible D gene (6 bases). DNA of the CDR3: TGTGCCAGCAGTATTGAGCGGGCGTACGAGCAGTACTTC. It codes for CASSIERAYEQYF.